This T cell receptor beta chain appears in the sequencing data of a study of blood T cell repertoires in COVID-19 (dated by TCRdb to 2018 to 2021). Describing the broader study: Collaborator samples came from the United States, Italy and Spain and covered acute and convalescent phases of COVID-19. The repertoires were released in a freely available public database meant as a resource for research on the immune response to SARS-CoV-2. Samples came from the ongoing ImmuneRACE study (first 160 participants) plus 1,254 subjects from 6 global collaborators. Deeply sampled blood TCRbeta repertoires from subjects exposed to, actively infected with, or recovered from COVID-19 were included in the dataset. The material from the prospective study consisted of cDNA or gDNA derived from T cells, B-cell-depleted T cells, or PBMCs. A de-identified subject ID, COVID-19 status, age in years and sex were almost always included in the sample metadata. Where HLA class I and class II types were available, the types were taken from metadata supplied by the sample provider, not from assay-based typing.

Broader findings and caveats from the paper: Clinical and demographic metadata were provided uncurated, with the amount varying by source and participant.

The collaborating institutions used their own protocols to collect whole blood in K2EDTA tubes. For TCRbeta analysis, collaborator samples were shipped as frozen whole blood, as isolated PBMCs, or as DNA extracted from either sample type. Details on this clone: It has no known antigen specificity. Within one base of it there is no much larger clone, and no base qualities were kept.

TCRbeta CDR3 regions were amplified from genomic DNA using the immunoSEQ Assay, a bias-controlled multiplex PCR. The study's own analysis went as follows. The number of nucleated cells in each sample was estimated from the amplification of reference gene primers within the assay. To quantify the absolute abundance of each unique TCRbeta CDR3 rearrangement, sequence reads were collapsed and filtered. Productive Simpson clonality was computed per sample as the square root of Simpson's diversity index over productive rearrangements. Drawn from immuneACCESS, this table holds only the in-frame rearrangements with V and J called that TCRdb kept. Clones are partly lost; checked studies trace under half to an unresolved V gene and leave the rest unexplained. Clone size and V and J calls were adopted from that table, with D and trimming inferred from the DNA. The sample yields 15,000 or so clones; roughly 92% were counted once. The ten largest clones capture less than 10% of the sample.

Sequencing was carried out using peripheral blood. The source is a human donor with active COVID-19. The donor label of this sample is uncertain.

The CDR3 protein: CASSLSTGSTDTQYF. The nucleotides read TGTGCCAGCAGCCTTTCCACGGGGAGCACAGATACGCAGTATTTT. The sequence is built from TRBV6-4 and TRBJ2-3; tentative D gene TRBD2, with 5 bases matching. CDR1 MRHNA and CDR2 SNTAGT were looked up in the germline V gene. V drops 6 bases and J drops 0 bases, leaving 13 bases in between. Inclusive of the bounding cysteine and phenylalanine, the CDR3 is 15 residues long. Just CDR3 DNA is preserved here, 45 bases in frame from base 1.